The 6 T cell receptor beta chains below were found in one sample sequenced in a study of identical twins. In TCRdb, the 5' RACE reads were re-called with MiXCR into one record per CDR3 protein. This sample yields roughly 720,000 distinct CDR3 sequences, of which 15% to 20% are seen a single time; about 12% belongs to the top ten. Another study also made use of these data, one on T cells expressing NK-cell markers.

Material for sequencing was PBMCs. The source of these receptors is a woman under 30 in good health.

This clonotype was detected a few times. This rearrangement joins TRBV19 to TRBJ2-1; weak D call: TRBD2 (6 bases). The V end was cut by 5 bases, the J end by 4 bases, with 18 bases between. The CDR3 totals 16 residues. Germline V gene sequence: CDR1 LNHDA, CDR2 SQIVND (reference sequence). The DNA for the CDR3 is TGTGCCAGTAGTCCCTCCCTGAGCGGGTTTTACAATGAGCAGTTCTTC. Its protein is CASSPSLSGFYNEQFF.

This clonotype was recorded a few times. The chain combines TRBV6-1 with TRBJ2-2; 7 nucleotides agree with TRBD1. Looked up from germline, CDR1 is MNHNS and CDR2 is SASEGT. The CDR3 contains 15 residues. V trimming: 7 bases; J trimming: 1 base; junction bases outside the gene matches: 6. The CDR3 region is CASTRGTVNTGELFF. CDR3 bases: TGTGCCAGCACGAGGGGGACAGTGAACACCGGGGAGCTGTTTTTT.

The chain combines TRBV4-3 with TRBJ2-3, with a weak D call TRBD1 (5 bases). Germline V gene sequence: CDR1 LGHNA, CDR2 YSLEER. The CDR3 covers 17 residues. The germline V and J ends were trimmed by 0 bases and 2 bases, with 15 bases remaining between them. The CDR3 DNA sequence: TGCGCCAGCAGCCAAGAAATTTTAGGGGCCCCCACAGATACGCAGTATTTT. Amino acid sequence: CASSQEILGAPTDTQYF.

The rearrangement links TRBV3-1 to TRBJ1-2; D is ambiguous. This CDR3 is built from 12 residues. Germline V lookup: CDR1 LGHDT, CDR2 YNNKEL (reference sequence). V was shortened by 1 base and J by 7 bases, with 7 bases between the two germline ends. CDR3 region: CASSQVSSGYTF. As DNA, the CDR3 is TGTGCCAGCAGCCAAGTCAGCTCTGGCTACACCTTC.

The genes are TRBV12-3 or TRBV12-4 and TRBJ1-4; 9 bases are a match to TRBD1. The CDR3 is 14 residues long. The V segment lost 4 bases and the J segment 8 bases; nucleotides outside the gene matches: 5. DNA of the CDR3: TGTGCCAGCAGTTCCGGGACAGGGTACGAAAAACTGTTTTTT. Encoded protein: CASSSGTGYEKLFF.

The chain joins TRBV4-3 to TRBJ2-7, with TRBD2 identical over 7 bases. Germline V CDR1 and CDR2: LGHNA, YSLEER. The CDR3 spans 16 residues. J gave up 3 bases and V 4 bases, and 12 bases lay outside the gene matches. In nucleotides, the CDR3 is TGCGCCAGCAGCCCTGGGTACGGGACTAAGGGCTACGAGCAGTACTTC. Its protein is CASSPGYGTKGYEQYF.